This T cell receptor beta chain appears in the sequencing data of a study of shared clonotypes between healthy human individuals (dated by TCRdb to the early 2020s). As for the study more broadly: A couple of women and a few men aged 18 to 49 years were included in the cohort. Libraries were prepared and TCR repertoires were sequenced by different laboratories using diverse techniques, in order to increase sequencing depth and limit assay-specific biases. Each donor's leukapheresis produced roughly between roughly 0.85 and 9.5 billion PBMCs. Blood TCR repertoires of about 5 healthy adults were deeply sequenced to estimate repertoire size and the extent of clonotype sharing between individuals. Per donor, three plates each were used for CD4 naive and CD4 memory, two for CD8 naive, and one for CD8 memory. Here is what the overall study found, with its caveats: When a handful of donors were compared, the shared fraction of clonotypes was approximately 5% for naive CD4, over 3% for naive CD8, 2% to 2.5% for memory CD4, and 0.3% to 0.5% for memory CD8. Even with the large sequencing depth, rarefaction of the sorted-subset datasets indicated that sequencing was incomplete. Higher generation probabilities were observed for clonotypes shared by all four sorted-subset donors than for non-shared clonotypes. The small number of donors limited the genetic and exposure-history diversity represented. Pairwise subsampling led to the expectation that sequencing depth would affect the degree of clonotype sharing among donors. Naive subsets generally had larger estimated clonotype richness than memory subsets. Sampling was restricted to blood, and TCR repertoires in tissue are likely to differ from TCR repertoires in blood.

Notes on this clone: Its antigen is not yet known. Qualities for individual bases were not recorded, and no much larger clone is one base off.

For this chain, trimming is 2 bases at the V end and 4 bases at the J end, and the number of junction bases without a gene match is 17. CDR1 and CDR2 were assigned from the germline V gene as SGHTA and FQGNSA. The CDR3 goes from the cysteine to the phenylalanine over 19 residues. Only the CDR3 region is kept as DNA, spanning 57 bases read in frame from base 1. Using the deep immunoSEQ assay, TCR CDR3 regions were amplified from genomic DNA by multiplex PCR. Genomic DNA extracted from each cell subset was distributed evenly over all wells of several immunoSEQ 96-well plates, and each plate served as one replicate. For sorted subsets, about 200 ng genomic DNA, equal to tens of thousands of T cell genomes, was loaded into each replicate PCR. The purified libraries were quantified using a Qubit 3.0 fluorometer, sized with a Bioanalyzer 2100, and then quantified again using the KAPA Library Quantification kit. A separate single-read 150-cycle Illumina NextSeq 550 flow cell was used to sequence each immunoSEQ 96-well plate. Regarding the original processing steps: Because only junctional sequences without quality scores were contained in the immunoSEQ output, filtering matching that applied to full-length reads could not be performed. Sequences were annotated with PyIR, a Python wrapper for IgBLAST v1.9, using IMGT germline references to assign V/J genes and CDR3. Reads with weak V/J assignments (E-value above 1e-6), missing CDR3, stop codons, out-of-frame junctions, or ambiguous translated residues were removed. V3J clonotypes were defined by identical inferred V gene, J gene, and CDR3 amino acid sequence. Percentage overlap between repertoires was calculated by dividing the number of shared unique clonotypes by the size of the smaller repertoire. RTK rarefaction, the Chao1 estimator, and Recon v2.1 estimates of unobserved clonotypes were used to assess repertoire richness. OLGA was used to compute generation probabilities for all TCRbeta clonotypes that the gDNA method yielded from a handful of donors. TCRdb took over this immuneACCESS table, retaining in-frame rearrangements with V and J assigned. Such tables are incomplete; in checked studies, under half of the missing clones stem from an unresolved V gene, and the remainder is unexplained. That table supplies the V and J calls and clone size; D and trimming were determined from the DNA. The sample has around 1 million clones on record, 60% to 85% of them singletons. The top ten hold nearly 1.5% of the sample.

The donors were healthy, HIV-negative adults with no recently reported acute infections or vaccinations. Every donor was a Caucasian adult living in Nashville, Tennessee, USA. CD4+ T cells were enriched by magnetic negative selection, after which naive cells were positively selected on CD45RA and the negative fraction was taken as the memory subset. Blood was obtained by leukapheresis, after which PBMCs were separated by Ficoll-Histopaque density gradient centrifugation and cryopreserved in liquid nitrogen vapor phase. Analytical flow cytometry was used to check the purity and quantity of each magnetically sorted T cell population. From each sorted fraction, genomic DNA was isolated and quantified by UV absorbance on a Nanodrop 2000c.

This clonotype originated in a man between 18 and 35 years old in good health. Input material: memory CD4+ T cells sorted from blood. Explained via the paper, the cell subset or site label denotes: CD45RA-negative fraction. The sequence is built from TRBV7-2 and TRBJ2-7, with 10 bases aligning to TRBD2. For the CDR3, the sequence is CASSLRLFTGSGREYEQYF. The DNA sequence is TGTGCCAGCAGCTTACGCCTTTTCACGGGCAGCGGGAGGGAATACGAGCAGTACTTC.